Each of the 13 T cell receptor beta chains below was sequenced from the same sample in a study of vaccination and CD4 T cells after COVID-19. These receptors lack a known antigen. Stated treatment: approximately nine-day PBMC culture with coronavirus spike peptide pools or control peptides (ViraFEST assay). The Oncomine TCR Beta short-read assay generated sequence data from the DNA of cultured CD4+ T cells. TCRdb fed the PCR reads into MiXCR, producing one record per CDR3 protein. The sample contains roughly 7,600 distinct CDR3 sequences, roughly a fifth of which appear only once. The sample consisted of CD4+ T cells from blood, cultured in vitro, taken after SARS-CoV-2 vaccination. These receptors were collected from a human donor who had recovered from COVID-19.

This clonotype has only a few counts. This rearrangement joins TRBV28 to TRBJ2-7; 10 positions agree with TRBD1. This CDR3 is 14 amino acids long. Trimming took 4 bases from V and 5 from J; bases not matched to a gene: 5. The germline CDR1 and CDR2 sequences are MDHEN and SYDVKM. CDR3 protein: CASSSGTGANEQYF. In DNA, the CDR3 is TGTGCCAGCAGTTCCGGGACAGGGGCAAACGAGCAGTACTTC.

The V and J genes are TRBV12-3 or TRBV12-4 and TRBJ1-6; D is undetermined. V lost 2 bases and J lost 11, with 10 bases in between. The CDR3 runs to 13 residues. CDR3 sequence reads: CASSLYEVPPLHF. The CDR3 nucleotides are TGTGCCAGCAGTTTATATGAGGTTCCACCCCTCCACTTT.

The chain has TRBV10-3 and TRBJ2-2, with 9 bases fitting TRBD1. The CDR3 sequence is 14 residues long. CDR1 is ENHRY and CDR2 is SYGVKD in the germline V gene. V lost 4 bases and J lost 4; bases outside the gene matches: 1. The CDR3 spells CAISGDRATGELFF. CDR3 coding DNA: TGTGCCATCAGTGGGGACAGGGCCACCGGGGAGCTGTTTTTT.

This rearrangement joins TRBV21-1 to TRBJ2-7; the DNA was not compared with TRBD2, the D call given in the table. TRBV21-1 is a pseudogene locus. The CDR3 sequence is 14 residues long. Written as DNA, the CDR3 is TGTGCCAGCAGGGCTCCCCAGCTGGTTTACGAGCAGTACTTC. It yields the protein CASRAPQLVYEQYF.

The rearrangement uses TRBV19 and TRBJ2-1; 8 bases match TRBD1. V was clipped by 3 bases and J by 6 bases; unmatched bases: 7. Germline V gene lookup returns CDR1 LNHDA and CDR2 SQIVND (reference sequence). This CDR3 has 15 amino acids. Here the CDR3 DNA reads TGTGCCAGTAGTATCATCACCGGGACAGGCAATGAGCAGTTCTTC. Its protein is CASSIITGTGNEQFF.

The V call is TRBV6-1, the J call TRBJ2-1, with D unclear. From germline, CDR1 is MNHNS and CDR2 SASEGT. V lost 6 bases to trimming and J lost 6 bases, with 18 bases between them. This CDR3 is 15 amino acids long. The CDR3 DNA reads TGTGCCAGCAGGGACCCTATTGGGGTGGGCAATGAGCAGTTCTTC. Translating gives CASRDPIGVGNEQFF.

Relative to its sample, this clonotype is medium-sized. The CDR3 DNA follows: TGTGCCAGCAGCGTAGGGAGGGGGAACCTGGGTCATTCACCCCTCCACTTT. This translates into CASSVGRGNLGHSPLHF. The genes are TRBV9 and TRBJ1-6; D is possibly TRBD1 (6 bases). Trimming took off 0 bases at V and 8 bases at J, with 18 bases between the two ends. This CDR3 comprises 17 residues. The germline CDR1 and CDR2 sequences are SGDLS and YYNGEE.

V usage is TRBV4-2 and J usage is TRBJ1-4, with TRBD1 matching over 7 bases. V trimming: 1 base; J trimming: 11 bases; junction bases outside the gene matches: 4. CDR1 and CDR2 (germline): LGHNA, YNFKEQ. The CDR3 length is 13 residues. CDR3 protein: CASSQAFRGKLFF. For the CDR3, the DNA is TGTGCCAGCAGCCAAGCCTTCAGGGGGAAACTGTTTTTT.

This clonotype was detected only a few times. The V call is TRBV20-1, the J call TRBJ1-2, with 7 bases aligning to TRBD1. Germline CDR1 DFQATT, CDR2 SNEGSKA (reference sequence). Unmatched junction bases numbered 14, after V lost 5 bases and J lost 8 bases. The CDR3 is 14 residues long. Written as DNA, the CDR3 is TGCAGTGCTCAGCTTCACCAGGGGGAAACGGGCTACACCTTC. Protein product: CSAQLHQGETGYTF.

The chain's CDR3 is CASLSLGTGAYNEQFF. Written as DNA, the CDR3 is TGTGCCAGCTTGAGTCTTGGGACAGGGGCCTACAATGAGCAGTTCTTC. The rearrangement links TRBV18 to TRBJ2-1; 10 bases agree with TRBD1. The CDR3 is 16 amino acids. Germline lookup yields CDR1 KGHSH and CDR2 LQKENI. Unmatched junction bases numbered 8, after V lost 7 bases and J lost 2 bases.

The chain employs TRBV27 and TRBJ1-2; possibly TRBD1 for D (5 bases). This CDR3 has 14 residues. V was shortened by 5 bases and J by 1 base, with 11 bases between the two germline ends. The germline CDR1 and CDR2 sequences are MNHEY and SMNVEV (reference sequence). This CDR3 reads CASSRTPRNYGYTF. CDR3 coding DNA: TGTGCCAGCAGTAGGACACCACGTAACTATGGCTACACCTTC.

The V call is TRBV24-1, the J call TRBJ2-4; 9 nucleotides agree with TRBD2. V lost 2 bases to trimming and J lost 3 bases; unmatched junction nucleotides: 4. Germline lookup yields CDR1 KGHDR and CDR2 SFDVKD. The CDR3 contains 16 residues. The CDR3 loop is CATSDSGLAGKNIQYF. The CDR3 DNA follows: TGTGCCACCAGTGATTCGGGACTAGCAGGCAAAAACATTCAGTACTTC.

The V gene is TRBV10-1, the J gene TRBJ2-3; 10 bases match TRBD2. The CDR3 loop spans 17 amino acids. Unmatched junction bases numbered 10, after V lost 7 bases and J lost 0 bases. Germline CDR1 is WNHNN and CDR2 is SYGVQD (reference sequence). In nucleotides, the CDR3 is TGCGCCAGCACCACACACTTGACTAGCGGGAGCACAGATACGCAGTATTTT. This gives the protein CASTTHLTSGSTDTQYF.